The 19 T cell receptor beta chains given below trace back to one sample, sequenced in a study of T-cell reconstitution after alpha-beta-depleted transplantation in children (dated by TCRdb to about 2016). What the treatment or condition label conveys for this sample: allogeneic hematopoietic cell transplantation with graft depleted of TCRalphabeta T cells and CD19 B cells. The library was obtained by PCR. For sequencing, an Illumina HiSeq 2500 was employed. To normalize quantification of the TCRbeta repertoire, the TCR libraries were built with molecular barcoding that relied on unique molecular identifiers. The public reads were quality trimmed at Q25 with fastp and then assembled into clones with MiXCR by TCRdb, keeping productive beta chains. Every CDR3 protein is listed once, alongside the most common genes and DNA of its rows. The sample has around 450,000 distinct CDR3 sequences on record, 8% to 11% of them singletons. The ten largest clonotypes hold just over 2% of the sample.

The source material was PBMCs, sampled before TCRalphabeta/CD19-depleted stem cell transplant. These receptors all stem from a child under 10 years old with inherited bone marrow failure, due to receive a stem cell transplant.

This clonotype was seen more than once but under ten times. The CDR3 DNA sequence: TGTGCCAGCAGCCCAGGGGGCATCACTGAAGCTTTCTTT. Its protein is CASSPGGITEAFF. The chain is built from TRBV6-6 and TRBJ1-1, with TRBD1 matching 8 bases. With 6 bases clipped from V and 4 bases from J, the junction kept 4 bases outside the gene matches. The length of the CDR3 is 13 residues. Germline CDR1 and CDR2: MNHNY and SVGAGI (reference sequence).

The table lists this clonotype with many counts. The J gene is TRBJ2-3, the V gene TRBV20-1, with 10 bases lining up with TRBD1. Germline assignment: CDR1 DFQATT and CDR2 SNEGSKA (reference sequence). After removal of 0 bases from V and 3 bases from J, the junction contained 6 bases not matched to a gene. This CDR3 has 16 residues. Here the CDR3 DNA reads TGCAGTGCTAGAGATCTGGACAGGGGGAATACAGATACGCAGTATTTT. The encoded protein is CSARDLDRGNTDTQYF.

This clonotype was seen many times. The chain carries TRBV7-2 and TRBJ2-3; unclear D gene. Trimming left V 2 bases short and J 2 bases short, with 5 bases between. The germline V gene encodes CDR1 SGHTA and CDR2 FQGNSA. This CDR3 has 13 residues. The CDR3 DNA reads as TGTGCCAGCAGCTTATGGGTCACAGATACGCAGTATTTT. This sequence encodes CASSLWVTDTQYF.

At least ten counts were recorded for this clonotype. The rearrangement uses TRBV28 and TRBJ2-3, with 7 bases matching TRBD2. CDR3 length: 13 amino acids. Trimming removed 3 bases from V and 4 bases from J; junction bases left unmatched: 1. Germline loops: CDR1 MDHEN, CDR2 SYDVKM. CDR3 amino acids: CASSFGLADTQYF. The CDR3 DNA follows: TGTGCCAGCAGTTTTGGACTAGCAGATACGCAGTATTTT.

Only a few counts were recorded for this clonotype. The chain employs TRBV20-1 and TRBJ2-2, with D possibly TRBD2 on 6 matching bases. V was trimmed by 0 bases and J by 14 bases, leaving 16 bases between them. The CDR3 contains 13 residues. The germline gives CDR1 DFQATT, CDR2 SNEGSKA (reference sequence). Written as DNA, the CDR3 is TGCAGTGCTAGAGATCCTACAGCCGGGGGTCTGTTTTTT. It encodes CSARDPTAGGLFF.

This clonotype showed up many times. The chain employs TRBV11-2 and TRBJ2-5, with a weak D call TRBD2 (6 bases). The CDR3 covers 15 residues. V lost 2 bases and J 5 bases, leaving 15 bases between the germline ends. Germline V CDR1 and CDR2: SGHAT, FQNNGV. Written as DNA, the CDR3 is TGTGCCAGCAGCTTAATTCACGGGAGTCGGGAGACCCAGTACTTC. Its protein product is CASSLIHGSRETQYF.

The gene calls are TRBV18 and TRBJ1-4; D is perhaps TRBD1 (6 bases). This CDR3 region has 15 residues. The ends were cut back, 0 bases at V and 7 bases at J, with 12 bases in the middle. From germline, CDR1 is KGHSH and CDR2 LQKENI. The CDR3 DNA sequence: TGTGCCAGCTCACCACCGACCAGGGGAAGTGAAAAACTGTTTTTT. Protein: CASSPPTRGSEKLFF.

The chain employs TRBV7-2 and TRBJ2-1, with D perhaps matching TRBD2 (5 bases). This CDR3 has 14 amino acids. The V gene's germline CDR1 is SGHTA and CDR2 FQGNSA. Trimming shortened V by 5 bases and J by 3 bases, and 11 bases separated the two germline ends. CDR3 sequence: CASSGPEGYNEQFF. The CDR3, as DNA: TGTGCCAGCAGCGGTCCTGAGGGCTACAATGAGCAGTTCTTC.

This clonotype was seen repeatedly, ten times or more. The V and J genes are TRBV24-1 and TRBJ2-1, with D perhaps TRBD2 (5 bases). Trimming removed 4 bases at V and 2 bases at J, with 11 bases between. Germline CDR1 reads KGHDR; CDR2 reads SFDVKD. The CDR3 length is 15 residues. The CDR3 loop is CATSDFDGTYNEQFF. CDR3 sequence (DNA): TGTGCCACCAGTGACTTCGACGGGACCTACAATGAGCAGTTCTTC.

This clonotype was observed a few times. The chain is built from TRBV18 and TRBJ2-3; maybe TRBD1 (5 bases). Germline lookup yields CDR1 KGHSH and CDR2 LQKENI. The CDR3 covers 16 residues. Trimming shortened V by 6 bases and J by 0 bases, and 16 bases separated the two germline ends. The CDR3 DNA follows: TGTGCCAGCTCGCCCGGACAATGGGTTAGCACAGATACGCAGTATTTT. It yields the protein CASSPGQWVSTDTQYF.

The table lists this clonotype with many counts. The DNA for the CDR3 is TGTGCCAGCAGTTTTTCCGCGGGATTAGGGCAGCCCCAGCATTTT. Translating it yields CASSFSAGLGQPQHF. The genes are TRBV27 and TRBJ1-5; D unclear. The CDR3 runs 15 residues. Germline loops: CDR1 MNHEY, CDR2 SMNVEV (reference sequence). V shed 3 bases and J shed 7 bases, with 16 bases lying between them.

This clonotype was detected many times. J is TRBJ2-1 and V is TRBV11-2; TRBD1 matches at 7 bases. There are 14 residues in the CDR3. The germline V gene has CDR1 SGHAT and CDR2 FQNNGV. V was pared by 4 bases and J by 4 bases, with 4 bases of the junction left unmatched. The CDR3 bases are TGTGCCAGCAGCTCGATGGGACAGTACAATGAGCAGTTCTTC. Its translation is CASSSMGQYNEQFF.

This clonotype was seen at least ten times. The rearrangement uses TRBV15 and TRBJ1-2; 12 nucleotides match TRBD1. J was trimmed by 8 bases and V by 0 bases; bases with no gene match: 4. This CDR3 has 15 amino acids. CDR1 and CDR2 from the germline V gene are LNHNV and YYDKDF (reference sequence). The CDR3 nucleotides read TGTGCCACCAGCAGAGATTCTGGGACAGGGGGCGGCTACACCTTC. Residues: CATSRDSGTGGGYTF.

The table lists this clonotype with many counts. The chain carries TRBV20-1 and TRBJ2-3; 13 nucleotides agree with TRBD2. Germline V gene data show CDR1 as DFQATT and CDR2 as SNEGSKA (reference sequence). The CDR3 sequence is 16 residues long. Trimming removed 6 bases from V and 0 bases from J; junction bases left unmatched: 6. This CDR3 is CSAYRTSGRSTDTQYF. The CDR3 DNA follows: TGCAGTGCCTACAGGACTAGCGGGAGAAGCACAGATACGCAGTATTTT.

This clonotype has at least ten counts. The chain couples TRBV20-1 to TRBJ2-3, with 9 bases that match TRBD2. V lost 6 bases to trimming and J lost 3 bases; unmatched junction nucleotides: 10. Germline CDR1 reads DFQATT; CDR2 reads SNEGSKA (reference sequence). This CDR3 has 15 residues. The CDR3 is CSAPPRLAGTDTQYF. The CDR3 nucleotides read TGCAGTGCACCTCCCCGGCTAGCGGGAACAGATACGCAGTATTTT.

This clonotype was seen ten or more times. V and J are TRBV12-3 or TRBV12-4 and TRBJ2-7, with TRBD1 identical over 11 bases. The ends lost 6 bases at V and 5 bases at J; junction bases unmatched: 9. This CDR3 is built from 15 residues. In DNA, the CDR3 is TGTGCCAGCAGCCGGGGATGGACAGGGGGCGACGAGCAGTACTTC. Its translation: CASSRGWTGGDEQYF.

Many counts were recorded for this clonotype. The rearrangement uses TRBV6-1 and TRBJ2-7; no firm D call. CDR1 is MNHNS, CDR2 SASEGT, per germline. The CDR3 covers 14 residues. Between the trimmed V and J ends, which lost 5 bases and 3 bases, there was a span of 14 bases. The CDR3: CASSKASLFYEQYF. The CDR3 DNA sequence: TGTGCCAGCAGTAAGGCTAGTTTGTTCTACGAGCAGTACTTC.

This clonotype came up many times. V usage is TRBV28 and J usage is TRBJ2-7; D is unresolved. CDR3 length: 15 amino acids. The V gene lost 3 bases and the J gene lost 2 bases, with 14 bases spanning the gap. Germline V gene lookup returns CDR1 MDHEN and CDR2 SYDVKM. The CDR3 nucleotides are TGTGCCAGCAGTTTCTCAGACGGGCGGACCTACGAGCAGTACTTC. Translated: CASSFSDGRTYEQYF.

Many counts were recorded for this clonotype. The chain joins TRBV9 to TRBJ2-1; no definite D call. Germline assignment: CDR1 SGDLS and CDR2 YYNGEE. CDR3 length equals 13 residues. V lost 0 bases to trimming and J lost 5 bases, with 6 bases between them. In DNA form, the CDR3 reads TGTGCCAGCAGCGTAGGGACCCACAATGAGCAGTTCTTC. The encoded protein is CASSVGTHNEQFF. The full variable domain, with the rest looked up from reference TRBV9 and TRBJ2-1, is DSGVTQTPKHLITATGQRVTLRCSPRSGDLSVYWYQQSLDQGLQFLIQYYNGEERAKGNILERFSAQQFPDLHSELNLSSLELGDSALYFCASSVGTHNEQFFGPGTRLTVL.